The present T cell receptor (beta chain) was sequenced within a study of blood T cell repertoires in COVID-19. Profiling relied on immunoSEQ multiplex PCR, and the TCRdb table lists in-frame clones only, not all of them. This repertoire shows around 290,000 clones, approximately 89% found once; its top ten account for over 2%. The material sequenced was peripheral blood. The source of this sequence is a woman aged 25 to 39 with COVID-19, enrolled during active disease.

The CDR3, as DNA: TGTGCCAGCAGTCCGACGGGGGGGCGATACTCTGGAAACACCATATATTTT. Its translation is CASSPTGGRYSGNTIYF. V and J are TRBV27 and TRBJ1-3, with D maybe TRBD1 (6 bases). V was trimmed by 5 bases and J by 0 bases, leaving 17 bases between them. The CDR3 is 17 amino acids. The V gene's germline CDR1 is MNHEY and CDR2 SMNVEV (reference sequence).